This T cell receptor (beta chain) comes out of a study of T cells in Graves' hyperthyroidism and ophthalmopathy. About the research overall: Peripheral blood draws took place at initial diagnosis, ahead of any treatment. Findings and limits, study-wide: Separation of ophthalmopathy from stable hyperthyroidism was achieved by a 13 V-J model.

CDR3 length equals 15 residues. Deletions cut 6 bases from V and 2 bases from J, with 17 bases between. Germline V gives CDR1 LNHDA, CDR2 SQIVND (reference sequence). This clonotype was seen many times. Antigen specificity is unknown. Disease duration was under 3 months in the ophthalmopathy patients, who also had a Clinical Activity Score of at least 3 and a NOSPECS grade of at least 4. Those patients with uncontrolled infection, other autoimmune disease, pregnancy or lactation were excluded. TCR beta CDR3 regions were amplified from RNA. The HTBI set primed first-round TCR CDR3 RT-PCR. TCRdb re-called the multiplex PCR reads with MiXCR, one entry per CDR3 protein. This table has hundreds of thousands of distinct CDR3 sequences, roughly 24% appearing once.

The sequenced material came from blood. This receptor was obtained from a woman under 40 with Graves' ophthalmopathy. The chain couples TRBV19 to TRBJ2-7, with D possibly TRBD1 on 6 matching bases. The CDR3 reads CASSFAGAIAYEQYF. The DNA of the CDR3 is TGTGCCAGTAGCTTCGCAGGGGCGATAGCCTACGAGCAGTACTTC.